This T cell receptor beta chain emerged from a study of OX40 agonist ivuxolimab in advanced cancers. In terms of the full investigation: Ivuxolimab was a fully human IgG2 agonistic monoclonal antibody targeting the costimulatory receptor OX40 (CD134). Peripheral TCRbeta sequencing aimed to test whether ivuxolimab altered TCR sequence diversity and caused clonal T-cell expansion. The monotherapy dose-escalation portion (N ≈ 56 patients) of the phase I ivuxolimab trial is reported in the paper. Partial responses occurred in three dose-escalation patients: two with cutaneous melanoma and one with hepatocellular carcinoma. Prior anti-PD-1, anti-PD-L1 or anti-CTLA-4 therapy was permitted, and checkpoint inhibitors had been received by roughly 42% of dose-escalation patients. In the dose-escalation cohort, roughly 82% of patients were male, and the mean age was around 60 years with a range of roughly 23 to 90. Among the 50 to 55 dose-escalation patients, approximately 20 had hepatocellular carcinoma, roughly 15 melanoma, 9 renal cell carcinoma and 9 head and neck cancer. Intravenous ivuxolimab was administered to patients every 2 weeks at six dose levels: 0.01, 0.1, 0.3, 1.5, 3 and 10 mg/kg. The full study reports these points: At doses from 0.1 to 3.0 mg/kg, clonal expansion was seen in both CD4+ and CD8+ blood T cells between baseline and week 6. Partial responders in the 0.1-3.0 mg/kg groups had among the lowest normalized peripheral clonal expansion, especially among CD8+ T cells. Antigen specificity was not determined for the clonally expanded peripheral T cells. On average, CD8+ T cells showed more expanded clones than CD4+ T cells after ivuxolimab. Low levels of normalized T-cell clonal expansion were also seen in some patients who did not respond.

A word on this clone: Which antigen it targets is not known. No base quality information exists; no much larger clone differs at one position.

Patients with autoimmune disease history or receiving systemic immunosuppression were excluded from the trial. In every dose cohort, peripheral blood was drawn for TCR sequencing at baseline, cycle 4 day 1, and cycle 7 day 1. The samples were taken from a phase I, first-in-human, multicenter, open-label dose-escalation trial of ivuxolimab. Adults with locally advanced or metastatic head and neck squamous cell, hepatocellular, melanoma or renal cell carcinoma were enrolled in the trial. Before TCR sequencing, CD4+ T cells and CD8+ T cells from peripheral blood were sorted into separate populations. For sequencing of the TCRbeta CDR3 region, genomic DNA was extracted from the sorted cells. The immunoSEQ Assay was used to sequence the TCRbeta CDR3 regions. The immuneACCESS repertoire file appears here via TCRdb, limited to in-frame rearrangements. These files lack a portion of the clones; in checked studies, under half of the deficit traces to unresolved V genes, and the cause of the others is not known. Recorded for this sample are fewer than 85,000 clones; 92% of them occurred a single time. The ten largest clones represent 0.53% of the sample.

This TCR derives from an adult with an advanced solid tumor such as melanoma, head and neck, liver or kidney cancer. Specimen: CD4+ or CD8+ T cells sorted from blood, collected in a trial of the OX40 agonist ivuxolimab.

CDR3 loop: CASGRLAGGADTQYF. The nucleotides read TGTGCCAGCGGTCGACTAGCGGGAGGGGCAGATACGCAGTATTTT. The chain uses TRBV6-1 and TRBJ2-3, with 14 bases aligning to TRBD2. Trimming accounts for 8 bases at V and 4 bases at J, while the number of junction bases matched to no gene is 5. CDR1 and CDR2 were assigned from the germline V gene as MNHNS and SASEGT. The CDR3 holds 15 amino acids from the cysteine to the phenylalanine. Solely the CDR3 DNA is kept, with 45 bases framed from the first base.